This TCR beta chain appears in the sequencing data of a study of T cell repertoires in cytomegalovirus infection. As for the study in general: It can be stated that public TCR beta signatures indicated CMV infection as well as a matching HLA type. Whole-study findings and limits: The ex vivo response was dominated by HLA-C-restricted CMV-specific TCR beta clonotypes. The study identified carriers of CMV plus the relevant HLA from cumulative public TCR beta family frequency.

This CDR3 contains 13 residues. Trimming stripped 6 bases from V and 4 bases from J, with 13 bases between. TCRdb re-called the reads through MiXCR, storing one row per CDR3 protein. Among 150,000 to 160,000 distinct CDR3 sequences listed, 20% to 30% were seen once. Comments on this clonotype: The antigen remains unidentified.

The sample comprised PBMCs. This TCR derives from a human donor in good health (CMV status not recorded). Some clones in this sample may be carry-over from other donors' samples. This chain connects TRBV12-3 or TRBV12-4 to TRBJ2-7; unclear D gene. CDR3 loop: CASSKSDTYEQYF. Here the CDR3 DNA reads TGTGCCAGCAGCAAATCAGACACGTACGAGCAGTACTTC.